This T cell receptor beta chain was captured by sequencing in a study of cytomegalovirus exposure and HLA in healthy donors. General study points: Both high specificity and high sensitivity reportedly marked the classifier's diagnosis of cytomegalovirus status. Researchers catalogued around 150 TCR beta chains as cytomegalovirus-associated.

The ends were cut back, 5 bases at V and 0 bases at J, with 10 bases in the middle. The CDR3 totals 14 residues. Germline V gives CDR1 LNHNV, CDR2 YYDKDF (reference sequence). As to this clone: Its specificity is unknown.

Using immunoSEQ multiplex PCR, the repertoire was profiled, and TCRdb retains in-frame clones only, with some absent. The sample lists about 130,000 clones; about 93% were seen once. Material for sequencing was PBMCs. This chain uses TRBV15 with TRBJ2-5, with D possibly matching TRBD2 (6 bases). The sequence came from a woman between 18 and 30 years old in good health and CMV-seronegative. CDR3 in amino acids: CATSRETYQETQYF. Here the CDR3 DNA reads TGTGCCACCAGCCGGGAGACATACCAAGAGACCCAGTACTTC.